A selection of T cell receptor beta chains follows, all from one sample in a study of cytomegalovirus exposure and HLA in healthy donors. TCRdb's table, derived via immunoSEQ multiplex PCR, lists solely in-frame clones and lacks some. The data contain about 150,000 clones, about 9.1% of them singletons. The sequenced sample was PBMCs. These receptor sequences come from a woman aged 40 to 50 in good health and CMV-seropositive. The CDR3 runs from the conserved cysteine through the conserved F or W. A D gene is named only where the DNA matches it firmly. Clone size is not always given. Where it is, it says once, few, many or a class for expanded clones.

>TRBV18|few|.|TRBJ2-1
CASSPQGAYNEQFF
TGTGCCAGCTCACCACAGGGGGCCTACAATGAGCAGTTCTTC
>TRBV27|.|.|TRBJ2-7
CASSLSGWAPYEQYF
TGTGCCAGCAGTTTATCAGGTTGGGCCCCCTACGAGCAGTACTTC
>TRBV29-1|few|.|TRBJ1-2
CSANTFNYGYTF
TGCAGCGCAAACACGTTTAACTATGGCTACACCTTC
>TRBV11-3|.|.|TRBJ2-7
CASSLGAGYEQYF
TGTGCCAGCAGCTTAGGGGCAGGCTACGAGCAGTACTTC
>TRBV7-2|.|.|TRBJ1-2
CASSPQEQAYGYTF
TGTGCCAGCAGCCCTCAGGAACAGGCCTATGGCTACACCTTC
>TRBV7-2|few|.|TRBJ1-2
CASSLAGFYGYTF
TGTGCCAGCAGCTTAGCCGGGTTCTATGGCTACACCTTC
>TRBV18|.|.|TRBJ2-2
CASYPAWDIFYTGELFF
TGTGCCAGCTACCCGGCGTGGGACATTTTTTACACCGGGGAGCTGTTTTTT
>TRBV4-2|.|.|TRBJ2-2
CASSQDQANTGELFF
TGTGCCAGCAGCCAAGACCAGGCGAACACCGGGGAGCTGTTTTTT
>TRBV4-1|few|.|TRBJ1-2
CASSSRAQNHGYTF
TGCGCCAGCAGCTCGAGGGCCCAGAACCACGGCTACACCTTC
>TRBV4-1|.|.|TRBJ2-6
CASSQGQGSGANVLTF
TGCGCCAGCAGCCAAGGGCAGGGGTCTGGGGCCAACGTCCTGACTTTC
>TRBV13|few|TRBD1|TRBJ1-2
CASSLMLGQGDGNYGYTF
TGTGCCAGCAGCTTAATGCTCGGACAGGGGGATGGCAACTATGGCTACACCTTC
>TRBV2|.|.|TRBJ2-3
CASSDSVSTDTQYF
TGTGCCAGCAGTGATTCGGTGAGCACAGATACGCAGTATTTT
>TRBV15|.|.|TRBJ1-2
CATSIKETSGGYTF
TGTGCCACCAGCATCAAGGAGACTTCGGGGGGCTACACCTTC
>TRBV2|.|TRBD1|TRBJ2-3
CASSRDRVGTDTQYF
TGTGCCAGCAGTCGGGACAGGGTTGGCACAGATACGCAGTATTTT
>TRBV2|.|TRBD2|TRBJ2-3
CASSVETGGITDTQYF
TGTGCCAGCAGTGTGGAAACGGGGGGGATTACAGATACGCAGTATTTT
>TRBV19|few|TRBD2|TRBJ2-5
CASSIDTLGGYQETQYF
TGTGCCAGTAGTATAGACACCCTCGGGGGGTACCAAGAGACCCAGTACTTC
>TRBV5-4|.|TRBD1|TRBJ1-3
CASSSGQGRNTIYF
TGTGCCAGCAGCTCTGGACAGGGAAGAAACACCATATATTTT
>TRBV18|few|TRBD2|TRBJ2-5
CASSPGVAGEPQETQYF
TGTGCCAGCTCACCAGGGGTAGCGGGGGAACCTCAAGAGACCCAGTACTTC
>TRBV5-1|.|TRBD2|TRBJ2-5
CASSLSGGQETQYF
TGCGCCAGCAGCCTGAGCGGGGGTCAAGAGACCCAGTACTTC
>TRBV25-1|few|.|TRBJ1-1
CASSIDNLNTEAFF
TGTGCCAGCAGCATCGACAACCTAAACACTGAAGCTTTCTTT
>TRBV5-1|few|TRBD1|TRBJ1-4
CASSLYGRGEKLFF
TGCGCCAGCAGCTTGTATGGCAGGGGGGAAAAACTGTTTTTT
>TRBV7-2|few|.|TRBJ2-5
CASSLLPPGGGGETQYF
TGTGCCAGCAGCTTGTTGCCCCCCGGGGGTGGGGGAGAGACCCAGTACTTC